This is a list of T cell receptor beta chains from one sample in a study of blood T cell repertoires in COVID-19. Only in-frame clones appear in the TCRdb table, and some are missing; sequencing was by immunoSEQ multiplex PCR. The sample carries roughly 34,000 clones, 80% recorded once. Material for sequencing was peripheral blood. The receptors were gathered from an older man with acute or convalescent COVID-19. The CDR3 runs from the conserved cysteine through the conserved F or W.

j_call cdr3_length v_call cdr3_aa
TRBJ1-2 15 TRBV5-1 CASSLNPTRPYGYTF
TRBJ2-4 13 TRBV18 CASSQGVENIQYF
TRBJ2-3 16 TRBV11-3 CASSLGSSGSTDTQYF
TRBJ1-2 13 TRBV15 CATSRDNSYGYTF
TRBJ1-2 14 TRBV12-5 CASGLWGTNYGYTF
TRBJ1-5 13 TRBV30 CAWRENDNQPQHF
TRBJ1-3 15 TRBV7-9 CASRNSINSGNTIYF
TRBJ2-7 14 TRBV9 CASSVAPRGGEQYF
TRBJ1-2 14 TRBV7-2 CASSLDRGLGGYTF
TRBJ1-5 16 TRBV7-2 CASSAPGQLNNQPQHF
TRBJ1-1 16 TRBV27 CASSPDRGPMNTEAFF
TRBJ2-7 14 TRBV5-1 CASSIRDSSYEQYF
TRBJ2-1 15 TRBV11-2 CASSSTGGSYNEQFF
TRBJ2-5 15 TRBV5-3 CARSTGEVIAETQYF
TRBJ2-7 17 TRBV3-1/TRBV3-2 CASSPTNQRGFSYEQYF
TRBJ1-1 15 TRBV7-2 CASTFRTGGNTEAFF
TRBJ1-3 15 TRBV5-1 CASSLGGSTGDTIYF
TRBJ2-5 14 TRBV10-3 CAIRASGIQETQYF
TRBJ2-7 14 TRBV19 CASSIGAVVWEQYF
TRBJ2-3 15 TRBV18 CASSPSGVGTDTQYF
TRBJ1-2 15 TRBV9 CASSAEDRGNYGYTF
TRBJ2-1 13 TRBV5-1 CASSEDSYNEQFF
TRBJ2-7 16 TRBV4-2 CASSQLGTGGLYEQYF
TRBJ2-3 13 TRBV6-5 CASNFLSTDTQYF
TRBJ2-1 15 TRBV13 CASSLGGRALNEQFF
TRBJ1-5 14 TRBV6-2/TRBV6-3 CASSSSNSNQPQHF
TRBJ2-7 13 TRBV30 CAWTSPFPYEQYF
TRBJ2-1 15 TRBV5-1 CASSAGTTGIHEQFF
TRBJ1-2 14 TRBV7-2 CASSTLGIHYGYTF
TRBJ1-1 14 TRBV28 CASSLRLRNTEAFF
TRBJ1-2 18 TRBV3-1/TRBV3-2 CASSQELDGEGYNYGYTF
TRBJ1-2 15 TRBV18 CASSFTGATNYGYTF
TRBJ2-7 13 TRBV6-2/TRBV6-3 CASSYGQNYEQYF
TRBJ2-1 15 TRBV19 CASSIDRLDLDEQFF
TRBJ1-3 17 TRBV7-2 CASSLAYDSFSGNTIYF
TRBJ1-6 14 TRBV29-1 CSVRTGEDNSPLHF
TRBJ2-7 14 TRBV6-5 CASSYAETNYEQYF
TRBJ2-5 14 TRBV7-8 CASSIQGYQETQYF
TRBJ1-2 15 TRBV19 CASWDRGGGFYGYTF
TRBJ2-7 14 TRBV7-8 CASSFSGNPYEQYF
TRBJ2-7 16 TRBV29-1 CSVDEGLAGVPYEQYF
TRBJ1-2 17 TRBV19 CASSLYYRQETNYGYTF
TRBJ1-1 13 TRBV25-1 CASSRTDSTEAFF
TRBJ2-2 15 TRBV6-6 CASSDGTGNTGELFF
TRBJ2-1 16 TRBV5-1 CASSLATSGRAREQFF
TRBJ2-7 10 TRBV10-1 CASSDNSMYF
TRBJ2-7 12 TRBV10-3 CAISEASLEQYF
TRBJ2-3 18 TRBV3-1/TRBV3-2 CASSRHELAEASTDTQYF
TRBJ2-3 16 TRBV6-5 CASSYSAGGFTDTQYF
TRBJ2-4 17 TRBV9 CASSVGGTGRAKNIQYF